This T cell receptor beta chain was observed in a study of blood T cell repertoires in COVID-19 (TCRdb year 2020). Background for the entire study: Samples from collaborators originated in the United States, Italy and Spain and spanned both the acute and convalescent phases of COVID-19. The material from the prospective study consisted of cDNA or gDNA derived from T cells, B-cell-depleted T cells, or PBMCs. The sample metadata nearly always contained a de-identified subject ID, COVID-19 status, age in years and sex. HLA class I and class II types, where available, came from metadata supplied by the sample provider rather than from assay-based typing. The samples were drawn from the first 160 participants of the ongoing ImmuneRACE study and from 950 to 1,500 subjects provided by 6 global collaborators. The dataset comprised deeply sampled blood TCRbeta repertoires from subjects exposed to, actively infected with, or recovered from COVID-19. The repertoires were released in a freely available public database meant as a resource for research on the immune response to SARS-CoV-2. Overall study results and their limits: Clinical and demographic metadata were provided uncurated, with the amount varying by source and participant.

Turning to this clone: Its recognized antigen is unknown. No much larger clonotype is one base removed from it; base qualities were not supplied.

The CDR3 starts with the cysteine, ends with the phenylalanine, and has 14 residues. The CDR3 DNA has 42 bases and is translated from base 1. Trimming takes 2 bases from V and 3 bases from J, and the germline ends sit 11 bases apart. The CDR1 and CDR2 encoded by the germline V gene are KGHSH and LQKENI. Whole blood was collected in K2EDTA tubes by collaborating institutions according to the institutions' own protocols. For TCRbeta analysis, collaborators shipped samples as frozen whole blood, isolated PBMCs, or DNA extracted from either of those sample types. TCRbeta CDR3 regions were amplified from genomic DNA using the immunoSEQ Assay, a bias-controlled multiplex PCR. The authors processed their data as follows. Nucleated cell counts per sample were estimated from amplification of reference gene primers within the assay. Sequence reads were collapsed and filtered to measure the absolute abundance of every unique TCRbeta CDR3 rearrangement. For each sample, productive Simpson clonality was calculated as the square root of Simpson's diversity index across productive rearrangements. Drawn from immuneACCESS, this table holds only the in-frame rearrangements with V and J called that TCRdb kept. Clones are partly lost; checked studies trace under half to an unresolved V gene and leave the rest unexplained. From that table come the V and J calls and clone size; the DNA was used to work out D and trimming. Here the sample has 110,000 to 150,000 clones; 80% to 90% occur a single time. About 1.5% of the sample comes from the top ten.

The receptor was isolated from a woman aged 60 to 75 with acute or convalescent COVID-19. Sequencing input: peripheral blood. The chain joins TRBV18 to TRBJ2-7; no D segment can be confidently identified. The bases read TGTGCCAGCTCACCAAATAGTAATGGCTACGAGCAGTACTTC. Translated, it reads CASSPNSNGYEQYF.